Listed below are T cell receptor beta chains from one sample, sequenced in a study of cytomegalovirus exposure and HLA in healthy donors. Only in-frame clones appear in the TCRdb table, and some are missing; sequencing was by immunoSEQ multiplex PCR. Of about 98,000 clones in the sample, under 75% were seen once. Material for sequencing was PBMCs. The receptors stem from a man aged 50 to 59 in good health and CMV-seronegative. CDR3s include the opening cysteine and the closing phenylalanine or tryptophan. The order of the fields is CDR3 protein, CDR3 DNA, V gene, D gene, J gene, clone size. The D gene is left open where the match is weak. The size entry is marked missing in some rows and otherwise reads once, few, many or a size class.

cdr3_aa: CASRPLGQGPTEAFF; cdr3_nt: TGTGCCAGCAGACCTTTAGGACAGGGGCCCACTGAAGCTTTCTTT; v_call: TRBV4-2; d_call: TRBD1; j_call: TRBJ1-1; clone_size: -
cdr3_aa: CAISESVGRVDEKLFF; cdr3_nt: TGTGCCATCAGTGAGTCCGTCGGCAGGGTGGATGAAAAACTGTTTTTT; v_call: TRBV10-3; d_call: -; j_call: TRBJ1-4; clone_size: few
cdr3_aa: CARDMKSAVENTGELFF; cdr3_nt: TGTGCCAGAGATATGAAAAGCGCGGTAGAAAACACCGGGGAGCTGTTTTTT; v_call: TRBV6-4; d_call: -; j_call: TRBJ2-2; clone_size: -
cdr3_aa: CASRGLAGGVETQYF; cdr3_nt: TGTGCCAGCAGGGGGCTAGCGGGAGGCGTAGAGACCCAGTACTTC; v_call: TRBV27; d_call: TRBD2; j_call: TRBJ2-5; clone_size: -
cdr3_aa: CASSLGRSYEQYF; cdr3_nt: TGTGCCAGCAGCTTAGGGCGCTCCTACGAGCAGTACTTC; v_call: TRBV13; d_call: -; j_call: TRBJ2-7; clone_size: -
cdr3_aa: CASRGRGKYQDEQYF; cdr3_nt: TGTGCCAGCCGGGGACGGGGGAAGTATCAAGACGAGCAGTACTTC; v_call: TRBV27; d_call: -; j_call: TRBJ2-7; clone_size: -
cdr3_aa: CASSESGGLTEAFF; cdr3_nt: TGCGCCAGCAGTGAGTCCGGGGGGCTCACTGAAGCTTTCTTT; v_call: TRBV10-1; d_call: -; j_call: TRBJ1-1; clone_size: once
cdr3_aa: CASSLTRVLTEAFF; cdr3_nt: TGTGCCAGTAGTCTTACCCGGGTCCTCACTGAAGCTTTCTTT; v_call: TRBV19; d_call: -; j_call: TRBJ1-1; clone_size: -
cdr3_aa: CASSQGGGYTF; cdr3_nt: TGTGCCAGCAGCCAAGGGGGTGGCTACACCTTC; v_call: TRBV6-5; d_call: -; j_call: TRBJ1-2; clone_size: -
cdr3_aa: CASSFMTSRRGRSGQPQHF; cdr3_nt: TGTGCCAGCAGTTTTATGACTTCTCGCAGGGGGCGCTCGGGACAGCCCCAGCATTTT; v_call: TRBV27; d_call: TRBD1; j_call: TRBJ1-5; clone_size: -
cdr3_aa: CASKSGTNTGELFF; cdr3_nt: TGCGCCAGCAAGAGCGGGACTAACACCGGGGAGCTGTTTTTT; v_call: TRBV5-1; d_call: TRBD2; j_call: TRBJ2-2; clone_size: -
cdr3_aa: CASSAGLAGSYNEQFF; cdr3_nt: TGTGCCAGCAGCGCGGGACTAGCGGGCTCCTACAATGAGCAGTTCTTC; v_call: TRBV6-6; d_call: TRBD2; j_call: TRBJ2-1; clone_size: -
cdr3_aa: CASSLRAGYGYTF; cdr3_nt: TGTGCCAGCAGTTTAAGGGCAGGGTATGGCTACACCTTC; v_call: TRBV27; d_call: -; j_call: TRBJ1-2; clone_size: -
cdr3_aa: CASRVLGSNQPQHF; cdr3_nt: TGTGCCAGCAGGGTTCTCGGTAGCAATCAGCCCCAGCATTTT; v_call: TRBV11-1; d_call: -; j_call: TRBJ1-5; clone_size: -